This T cell receptor beta chain was recorded in a study of CD8+CD57+ T cells in acquired aplastic anemia. CD8+CD57+ cell expansion had been shown by flow cytometry in patients chosen for sequencing. Patients uniformly had severe acquired aplastic anemia. About this clonotype itself: The antigen is unknown.

This CDR3 comprises 14 residues. Germline CDR1 and CDR2: MNHEY and SMNVEV (reference sequence). Between the trimmed V and J ends, which lost 5 bases and 0 bases, there was a span of 10 bases. Study-wide results and caveats: Patients and controls had CD8+ Simpson's diversity values that were not significantly distinct. There were 25 to 30 CD8+ CDR3 sequences that occurred in both patients and controls.

Investigators profiled TCR beta VDJ and CDR3 from genomic DNA template. TCRdb re-called the reads through MiXCR, storing one row per CDR3 protein. The sample has hundreds of thousands of distinct CDR3 sequences; around 33% are singletons. The V gene is TRBV27, the J gene TRBJ1-2; D not certain. Sequencing was done on a sample of sorted CD4+, CD8+, or CD8+CD57+ T cells (not recorded which) from PBMCs. This clonotype was sampled from a human donor with aplastic anemia. In DNA, the CDR3 is TGTGCCAGCAGTCCGACTCTAGCTAACTATGGCTACACCTTC. Amino acid sequence: CASSPTLANYGYTF.